Below, 25 T cell receptor beta chains from the same sample are listed, as sequenced in a study of cytomegalovirus exposure and HLA in healthy donors. With 60 Vbeta and 13 Jbeta primers, the PCR was carried out. Clones were sequenced by immunoSEQ multiplex PCR, and TCRdb holds only the in-frame ones, with some missing. Of more than 85,000 clones in the sample, approximately 82% were seen once. The sample consisted of PBMCs. These receptors came from a man aged 40-55 years in good health and CMV-seropositive.

This clone was counted only a few times. The chain has TRBV11-2 and TRBJ1-3; D gene unclear. Germline loops: CDR1 SGHAT, CDR2 FQNNGV. V was cut by 5 bases and J by 2 bases, with 7 bases left in between. The CDR3 contains 13 residues. The CDR3 protein is CASSQEAGNTIYF. CDR3 bases: TGTGCCAGCAGCCAAGAGGCTGGAAACACCATATATTTT. Full variable domain (outside the CDR3, taken from reference TRBV11-2 and TRBJ1-3): EAGVAQSPRYKIIEKRQSVAFWCNPISGHATLYWYQQILGQGPKLLIQFQNNGVVDDSQLPKDRFSAERLKGVDSTLKIQPAKLEDSAVYLCASSQEAGNTIYFGEGSWLTVV.

The chain uses TRBV4-2 and TRBJ1-1; 9 nucleotides match TRBD1. The CDR3 sequence is 20 residues long. Germline V gene data show CDR1 as LGHNA and CDR2 as YNFKEQ. J was trimmed by 1 base and V by 4 bases; bases with no gene match: 19. CDR3 loop: CASSRTIPSGTGQTNTEAFF. The CDR3, as DNA: TGTGCCAGCAGCCGAACAATTCCTTCCGGGACAGGGCAAACGAACACTGAAGCTTTCTTT.

CDR3 protein: CASSEGGLAGDTQYF. The CDR3 nucleotides read TGTGCCAGCAGTGAAGGGGGACTAGCGGGAGATACGCAGTATTTT. The genes are TRBV6-1 and TRBJ2-3, with TRBD2 matching 12 bases. After removal of 1 base from V and 5 bases from J, the junction contained 1 base not matched to a gene. This CDR3 comprises 15 residues. Germline assignment: CDR1 MNHNS and CDR2 SASEGT.

The chain joins TRBV30 to TRBJ2-6; the D gene is possibly TRBD2 (5 bases). The V and J ends lost 6 bases and 2 bases respectively, with 11 bases between them. There are 14 residues in the CDR3. Germline assignment: CDR1 GTSNPN and CDR2 SVGIG (reference sequence). The chain's CDR3 is CACQRGTGANVLTF. CDR3 coding DNA: TGTGCCTGCCAACGGGGAACTGGGGCCAACGTCCTGACTTTC.

This chain connects TRBV6-5 to TRBJ2-2; 7 bases are a match to TRBD2. The germline CDR1 and CDR2 sequences are MNHEY and SVGAGI. Trimming at V came to 3 bases and at J to 6 bases, leaving 10 bases not matched to a gene. The CDR3 runs to 16 residues. CDR3 DNA sequence: TGTGCCAGCAGTTATACTAGCGTCCCGACCCCCGGGGAGCTGTTTTTT. It translates to CASSYTSVPTPGELFF.

The gene calls are TRBV5-6 and TRBJ2-5; TRBD1 aligns across 10 bases. CDR1 is SGHDT, CDR2 YYEEEE, per germline. This CDR3 spans 15 amino acids. V trimming: 1 base; J trimming: 5 bases; junction bases outside the gene matches: 5. The CDR3 protein is CASSLTTGGVETQYF. Here the CDR3 DNA reads TGTGCCAGCAGCTTGACGACAGGGGGCGTGGAGACCCAGTACTTC.

The rearrangement uses TRBV29-1 and TRBJ2-6; TRBD2 matches at 7 bases. Per germline, CDR1 SQVTM and CDR2 ANQGSEA. The CDR3 contains 17 residues. After removal of 5 bases from V and 2 bases from J, the junction contained 12 bases not matched to a gene. The CDR3 sequence is CSVFGPSGPTGANVLTF. DNA for the CDR3: TGCAGCGTTTTCGGACCTAGCGGACCCACTGGGGCCAACGTCCTGACTTTC. Combining the CDR3 with reference TRBV29-1 and TRBJ2-6 gives the whole variable domain SAVISQKPSRDICQRGTSLTIQCQVDSQVTMMFWYRQQPGQSLTLIATANQGSEATYESGFVIDKFPISRPNLTFSTLTVSNMSPEDSSIYLCSVFGPSGPTGANVLTFGAGSRLTVL.

This rearrangement joins TRBV25-1 to TRBJ1-3; a weak D match, TRBD1 (5 bases). This CDR3 spans 15 amino acids. The germline V gene has CDR1 MGHDK and CDR2 SYGVNS. Trimming left V 8 bases short and J 0 bases short, with 14 bases between. The CDR3 protein is CASQKGQVSGNTIYF. The CDR3 DNA reads TGTGCCAGCCAAAAGGGGCAGGTCTCTGGAAACACCATATATTTT.

The chain uses TRBV5-5 and TRBJ2-2; the D gene is possibly TRBD1 (5 bases). Trimming took off 1 base at V and 2 bases at J, with 9 bases between the two ends. Germline V lookup: CDR1 SGHKS, CDR2 YYEKEE (reference sequence). This CDR3 has 15 amino acids. CDR3: CASSLIQGNTGELFF. In DNA form, the CDR3 reads TGTGCCAGCAGCTTGATTCAGGGAAACACCGGGGAGCTGTTTTTT.

J is TRBJ1-1 and V is TRBV5-1; D is unresolved. Germline loops: CDR1 SGHRS, CDR2 YFSETQ. The CDR3 spans 14 residues. V lost 7 bases, J lost 5 bases, and 18 bases lay in between. Here the CDR3 DNA reads TGCGCCAGCCTCGAAACTTCTGGCGGGACTGAAGCTTTCTTT. Translating gives CASLETSGGTEAFF.

The chain joins TRBV5-5 to TRBJ2-1; TRBD2 matches at 12 bases. The germline V gene has CDR1 SGHKS and CDR2 YYEKEE (reference sequence). This CDR3 region has 14 residues. The V segment lost 6 bases and the J segment 6 bases; nucleotides outside the gene matches: 4. The CDR3 loop is CASTTSGSFNEQFF. In DNA, the CDR3 is TGTGCCAGCACGACTAGCGGGAGCTTCAATGAGCAGTTCTTC.

The CDR3 DNA is TGTGCCAGCAGTCCCCGGACAGGGGGCCCCGGCCAGTACTTC. It translates to CASSPRTGGPGQYF. J is TRBJ2-7 and V is TRBV27; 11 nucleotides agree with TRBD1. The CDR3 length is 14 residues. Germline trimming cut 5 bases from V and 10 bases from J; bases unmatched to any gene: 10. Germline CDR1 MNHEY, CDR2 SMNVEV (reference sequence).

V is TRBV4-2 and J is TRBJ1-6, with D possibly being TRBD1 (5 bases). Looked up from germline, CDR1 is LGHNA and CDR2 is YNFKEQ. Trimming removed 1 base from V and 10 bases from J, with 11 bases in between. The CDR3 loop spans 14 amino acids. CDR3 residues: CASSQAQGVSPLHF. In DNA form, the CDR3 reads TGTGCCAGCAGCCAAGCTCAGGGTGTCTCACCCCTCCACTTT.

The rearrangement links TRBV11-3 to TRBJ2-1; unclear D gene. Germline assignment: CDR1 SGHNT and CDR2 YENEEA. Trimming stripped 1 base from V and 3 bases from J, with 16 bases between. The length of the CDR3 is 17 residues. The CDR3 loop is CASSLVWQNRGYNEQFF. CDR3 in DNA: TGTGCCAGCAGCTTAGTGTGGCAAAACCGAGGCTACAATGAGCAGTTCTTC.

This sequence joins TRBV27 and TRBJ1-1, with D possibly being TRBD1 (6 bases). With 2 bases removed from V and 6 bases from J, the gap between germline ends came to 10 bases. Germline values: CDR1 MNHEY, CDR2 SMNVEV (reference sequence). CDR3 size: 13 residues. The CDR3 nucleotides read TGTGCCAGCAGTTTAATTGGGGGCTCTGAAGCTTTCTTT. This sequence encodes CASSLIGGSEAFF.

As concerns this clone: Other DNA sequences from this sample encode an identical CDR3 as well. This rearrangement joins TRBV20-1 to TRBJ1-1; the D gene is possibly TRBD1 (6 bases). Deletions cut 6 bases from V and 5 bases from J, with 7 bases between. The CDR3 is 10 residues long. CDR1 and CDR2 (germline): DFQATT, SNEGSKA (reference sequence). CDR3 loop: CSAGQTEAFF. The DNA of the CDR3 is TGCAGTGCGGGACAAACTGAAGCTTTCTTT.

The chain uses TRBV6-5 and TRBJ1-1; D may be TRBD1 (5 bases). The length of the CDR3 is 15 residues. CDR1 and CDR2 from the germline V gene are MNHEY and SVGAGI. Trimming left V 3 bases short and J 4 bases short, with 15 bases between. CDR3 amino acids: CASSYAGGGGTEAFF. CDR3 DNA sequence: TGTGCCAGCAGTTATGCCGGGGGAGGTGGCACTGAAGCTTTCTTT.

The chain joins TRBV27 to TRBJ1-2; D unclear. The V and J ends lost 4 bases and 4 bases respectively, with 16 bases between them. Germline values: CDR1 MNHEY, CDR2 SMNVEV (reference sequence). This CDR3 is 15 amino acids long. This CDR3 is CASSSPILGFYGYTF. The CDR3 DNA follows: TGTGCCAGCAGTTCTCCGATTCTAGGTTTCTATGGCTACACCTTC.

The chain carries TRBV19 and TRBJ2-5; the D gene is possibly TRBD1 (7 bases). The germline V gene encodes CDR1 LNHDA and CDR2 SQIVND (reference sequence). The CDR3 is 13 residues long. V lost 3 bases to trimming and J lost 11 bases, with 16 bases between them. CDR3 sequence: CASSIVQGGEQYF. CDR3 DNA sequence: TGTGCCAGTAGTATTGTCCAGGGGGGTGAGCAGTACTTC.

The rearrangement links TRBV4-3 to TRBJ1-1; D gene unclear. The CDR3 loop spans 13 amino acids. Trimming stripped 0 bases from V and 7 bases from J, with 9 bases between. Germline values: CDR1 LGHNA, CDR2 YSLEER. Here the CDR3 DNA reads TGCGCCAGCAGCCAAGATATATCGGGTGAAGCTTTCTTT. Translated: CASSQDISGEAFF.

The chain employs TRBV7-2 and TRBJ2-5; D gene unclear. CDR1 is SGHTA and CDR2 is FQGNSA in the germline V gene. Trimming cost V 1 base and J 3 bases, with 12 bases left between them. The CDR3 covers 15 residues. CDR3 residues: CASSLGGRAEETQYF. In DNA, the CDR3 is TGTGCCAGCAGCTTAGGAGGCAGAGCAGAAGAGACCCAGTACTTC.

This clone has more than one count but fewer than ten. The CDR3 bases are TGTGCCACCTCCCTCGGCGGGGGAAAGCAAGAGACCCAGTACTTC. As protein: CATSLGGGKQETQYF. The chain has TRBV5-4 and TRBJ2-5; 7 bases map to TRBD2. The CDR3 has 15 amino acids. Germline V gene sequence: CDR1 SGHNT, CDR2 YYREEE (reference sequence). V lost 9 bases to trimming and J lost 2 bases; unmatched junction nucleotides: 13.

V gene TRBV7-2 combines with J gene TRBJ1-1; D gene ambiguous. The CDR3 loop spans 17 amino acids. Per the germline V gene, CDR1 is SGHTA and CDR2 is FQGNSA. V lost 1 base and J lost 5, with 20 bases in between. CDR3 region: CASSLVSTVGSETEAFF. The CDR3 DNA is TGTGCCAGCAGCTTAGTTAGTACGGTCGGGAGCGAGACTGAAGCTTTCTTT.

In this sample, this clone turned up once. J is TRBJ2-7 and V is TRBV7-8; TRBD2 aligns across 7 bases. The CDR3 is 19 residues long. Germline V gene data show CDR1 as SGHVS and CDR2 as FQNEAQ. The V segment lost 2 bases and the J segment 4 bases; nucleotides outside the gene matches: 20. The CDR3 nucleotides read TGTGCCAGCAGCTTACGGGCCACCCAGAGGACTAGGAGACCGTACGAGCAGTACTTC. It encodes CASSLRATQRTRRPYEQYF.

The chain has TRBV6-5 and TRBJ2-5, with TRBD2 identical over 9 bases. The J segment lost 5 bases and the V segment lost 0 bases, leaving 7 bases of the junction unmatched. Germline V gives CDR1 MNHEY, CDR2 SVGAGI. The CDR3 consists of 16 residues. CDR3: CASSYSIGGGAETQYF. The CDR3 coding sequence is TGTGCCAGCAGTTACTCGATTGGCGGGGGGGCCGAGACCCAGTACTTC.